The 7 T cell receptor beta chains given below trace back to one sample, sequenced in a study of blood T cell repertoires in COVID-19. The assay was immunoSEQ multiplex PCR, and TCRdb's table has in-frame clones only and misses some. The repertoire holds about 88,000 clones, with roughly nine tenths as singletons. The specimen was peripheral blood. These receptors were collected from a man between 60 and 75 years old with acute or convalescent COVID-19.

This clone was counted a single time. The chain couples TRBV9 to TRBJ1-3, with 10 bases that match TRBD1. The CDR3 covers 14 residues. The germline V gene has CDR1 SGDLS and CDR2 YYNGEE. V was pared by 4 bases and J by 7 bases, with 5 bases of the junction left unmatched. The CDR3 DNA follows: TGTGCCAGCAGCCATGACAGGGGGCAGAACACCATATATTTT. Its translation is CASSHDRGQNTIYF. Variable domain in full (rest from reference TRBV9 and TRBJ1-3): DSGVTQTPKHLITATGQRVTLRCSPRSGDLSVYWYQQSLDQGLQFLIQYYNGEERAKGNILERFSAQQFPDLHSELNLSSLELGDSALYFCASSHDRGQNTIYFGEGSWLTVV.

This clone was seen a single time. CDR3 DNA sequence: TGCGCCAGCAGCCAAGAGATGTTCGCGGGAGGGACAGATACGCAGTATTTT. It translates to CASSQEMFAGGTDTQYF. The V gene is TRBV4-3, the J gene TRBJ2-3, with 9 positions matching TRBD2. This CDR3 has 17 amino acids. CDR1 is LGHNA and CDR2 is YSLEER in the germline V gene. Trimming removed 0 bases from V and 3 bases from J; junction bases left unmatched: 7.

The chain uses TRBV6-2 or TRBV6-3 and TRBJ2-5, with TRBD2 matching 10 bases. There are 15 residues in the CDR3. V lost 5 bases and J lost 3; bases outside the gene matches: 6. Germline V lookup: CDR1 MNHEY, CDR2 SVGEGT. CDR3: CASSTALAGEETQYF. In DNA form, the CDR3 reads TGTGCCAGCAGTACCGCCCTAGCGGGGGAAGAGACCCAGTACTTC.

V is TRBV6-5 and J is TRBJ1-1, with D possibly matching TRBD1 (6 bases). The V gene's germline CDR1 is MNHEY and CDR2 SVGAGI. CDR3 length equals 13 residues. V was cut by 6 bases and J by 5 bases, with 13 bases left in between. The CDR3 is CASRHSDRTEAFF. In DNA form, the CDR3 reads TGTGCCAGCAGACACAGCGACAGGACTGAAGCTTTCTTT.

The chain joins TRBV6-2 or TRBV6-3 to TRBJ2-7, with 7 bases matching TRBD1. This CDR3 has 18 residues. From germline, CDR1 is MNHEY and CDR2 SVGEGT. V gave up 2 bases and J gave up 0 bases; unmatched junction bases: 13. The CDR3 nucleotides are TGTGCCAGCAGTTACCCCACAGGGACAGCTGGGAGCTCCTACGAGCAGTACTTC. Encoded protein: CASSYPTGTAGSSYEQYF.

The chain couples TRBV6-1 to TRBJ2-1; the D gene is possibly TRBD1 (5 bases). The V gene lost 3 bases and the J gene lost 4 bases, with 13 bases spanning the gap. The CDR3 covers 15 residues. The V gene's germline CDR1 is MNHNS and CDR2 SASEGT. The CDR3 sequence: CASSEWGGSYNEQFF. CDR3 in DNA: TGTGCCAGCAGTGAGTGGGGCGGAAGTTACAATGAGCAGTTCTTC.

The J gene is TRBJ2-7, the V gene TRBV7-2, with D maybe TRBD1 (6 bases). V dropped 5 bases and J dropped 1 base, with 15 bases sitting between them. Germline CDR1 reads SGHTA; CDR2 reads FQGNSA. The CDR3 consists of 15 residues. The CDR3 coding sequence is TGTGCCAGCAGCCCCGGTACAGGGACATCCTACGAGCAGTACTTC. It is translated as CASSPGTGTSYEQYF.